This T cell receptor (beta chain) is from a study of shared clonotypes between healthy human individuals. Study background: Three plates were used per donor for CD4 naive, three for CD4 memory, two for CD8 naive and one for CD8 memory. Study-wide results and limits: Rarefaction indicated that sorted-subset sequencing remained incomplete although depth was large. What naive subsets generally showed was a larger estimated richness than memory subsets showed. Clonotypes which were not shared had lower generation probabilities than clonotypes that all four donors shared.

Trimming pared 1 base from V and 1 base from J, leaving 5 bases between. The CDR3 loop spans 14 amino acids. Germline lookup yields CDR1 LNHDA and CDR2 SQIVND (reference sequence). Only one count was recorded for this clone. The antigen is not known. TCRdb's table, derived via immunoSEQ multiplex PCR, lists solely in-frame clones and lacks some. This table has about 2.4 million clones, approximately 94% appearing once. This clonotype was obtained from a man younger than 30 in good health. Some clones in this sample may be carry-over from other donors' samples. This sequence joins TRBV19 and TRBJ2-1; D is unresolved. Sequences were obtained from naive CD4+ T cells from PBMCs. Subset given: CD45RA+ positively selected. The CDR3 bases are TGTGCCAGTAGTATAGCTCTGTCCTACAATGAGCAGTTCTTC. Translated, it gives CASSIALSYNEQFF. The variable domain in full, completed from reference TRBV19 and TRBJ2-1, reads DGGITQSPKYLFRKEGQNVTLSCEQNLNHDAMYWYRQDPGQGLRLIYYSQIVNDFQKGDIAEGYSVSREKKESFPLTVTSAQKNPTAFYLCASSIALSYNEQFFGPGTRLTVL.